This passage covers 22 T cell receptor beta chains from one sample sequenced in a study of blood T cell repertoires in COVID-19. Only in-frame clones appear in the TCRdb table, and some are missing; sequencing was by immunoSEQ multiplex PCR. The sample yields approximately 300,000 clones, roughly nine tenths seen once. What was sequenced was PBMCs or T cells enriched from blood (not recorded which). The receptors originated from a woman in her 30s who had recovered from COVID-19.

This chain connects TRBV27 to TRBJ2-1; possible D gene TRBD1, 6 bases. Germline lookup yields CDR1 MNHEY and CDR2 SMNVEV (reference sequence). The CDR3 is 15 amino acids. V was shortened by 6 bases and J by 1 base, with 13 bases between the two germline ends. The CDR3 loop reads CASRVQGRSYNEQFF. CDR3 bases: TGTGCCAGCAGAGTACAGGGTAGGTCCTACAATGAGCAGTTCTTC.

J is TRBJ2-1 and V is TRBV14; 10 positions match TRBD2. CDR3 size: 16 residues. V dropped 1 base and J dropped 3; count of bases not matched to a gene: 3. Germline CDR1 is SGHDN and CDR2 is FVKESK. DNA for the CDR3: TGTGCCAGCAGCCAAGTAGCGGGAGGCCTCTACAATGAGCAGTTCTTC. Its protein is CASSQVAGGLYNEQFF.

The chain links TRBV6-6 to TRBJ2-2; TRBD1 aligns across 9 bases. This CDR3 comprises 14 residues. Trimming removed 8 bases from V and 7 bases from J; junction bases left unmatched: 8. Germline-derived CDR1 and CDR2 are MNHNY and SVGAGI (reference sequence). The CDR3 loop reads CASCTGGANGELFF. Here the CDR3 DNA reads TGTGCCAGCTGCACAGGGGGCGCGAACGGGGAGCTGTTTTTT.

The gene calls are TRBV19 and TRBJ1-4; TRBD1 is a possible D gene (6 bases). The germline V gene has CDR1 LNHDA and CDR2 SQIVND (reference sequence). The CDR3 extends over 15 amino acids. Trimming took 1 base from V and 6 from J, leaving 12 bases between them. CDR3 nucleotides: TGTGCCAGTAGTATAGTGCCAGGGGCGGATGAAAAACTGTTTTTT. Encoded protein: CASSIVPGADEKLFF.

This chain connects TRBV28 to TRBJ1-3; perhaps TRBD1 as D (6 bases). This CDR3 has 15 amino acids. V was pared by 4 bases and J by 5 bases, with 15 bases between. Germline-derived CDR1 and CDR2 are MDHEN and SYDVKM. The DNA for the CDR3 is TGTGCCAGCAGTTCCCCGGGGGGCGCAAGAAACACCATATATTTT. Translating gives CASSSPGGARNTIYF.

The chain joins TRBV5-1 to TRBJ1-4; 8 positions agree with TRBD1. The V segment lost 7 bases and the J segment 4 bases; nucleotides outside the gene matches: 6. The CDR3 consists of 14 residues. Looked up from germline, CDR1 is SGHRS and CDR2 is YFSETQ. CDR3 loop: CASGDGQGNEKLFF. CDR3 coding DNA: TGCGCCAGCGGAGACGGACAGGGTAATGAAAAACTGTTTTTT. Full variable domain (outside the CDR3, taken from reference TRBV5-1 and TRBJ1-4): KAGVTQTPRYLIKTRGQQVTLSCSPISGHRSVSWYQQTPGQGLQFLFEYFSETQRNKGNFPGRFSGRQFSNSRSEMNVSTLELGDSALYLCASGDGQGNEKLFFGSGTQLSVL.

V gene TRBV5-4 combines with J gene TRBJ2-7; 11 bases line up with TRBD2. V trimming: 6 bases; J trimming: 7 bases; junction bases outside the gene matches: 6. CDR1 and CDR2 from the germline V gene are SGHNT and YYREEE (reference sequence). There are 13 residues in the CDR3. The CDR3 sequence: CASNLAGGSEQYF. In nucleotides, the CDR3 is TGTGCCAGCAACCTAGCGGGAGGTAGTGAGCAGTACTTC. Full variable domain (remainder filled in from reference TRBV5-4 and TRBJ2-7): ETGVTQSPTHLIKTRGQQVTLRCSSQSGHNTVSWYQQALGQGPQFIFQYYREEENGRGNFPPRFSGLQFPNYSSELNVNALELDDSALYLCASNLAGGSEQYFGPGTRLTVT.

The genes are TRBV18 and TRBJ1-2; possible D gene TRBD1, 6 bases. CDR3 size: 11 residues. Per germline, CDR1 KGHSH and CDR2 LQKENI. Trimming took 8 bases from V and 8 from J, leaving 12 bases between them. CDR3 in amino acids: CASPRDKGYTF. DNA for the CDR3: TGTGCCAGCCCCCGGGACAAAGGCTACACCTTC.

V gene TRBV3-1 (or the pseudogene TRBV3-2) combines with J gene TRBJ2-3; D is possibly TRBD2 (5 bases). The germline V gene has CDR1 LGHDT and CDR2 YNNKEL (reference sequence). V was pared by 3 bases and J by 3 bases, with 10 bases between. This CDR3 comprises 14 residues. The CDR3 here is CASSQLGSTDTQYF. Here the CDR3 DNA reads TGTGCCAGCAGCCAGCTGGGGAGTACAGATACGCAGTATTTT.

The count of this clone is one. The rearrangement joins TRBV19 to TRBJ1-5, with D maybe TRBD1 (6 bases). Germline V gene sequence: CDR1 LNHDA, CDR2 SQIVND (reference sequence). The CDR3 runs to 15 residues. The V end lost 0 bases, the J end lost 5 bases, and 11 bases lay between the germline ends. CDR3 sequence: CASSIEQGKYQPQHF. In DNA, the CDR3 is TGTGCCAGTAGTATAGAACAGGGAAAGTATCAGCCCCAGCATTTT.

The rearrangement links TRBV11-3 to TRBJ2-1; 11 bases line up with TRBD2. The CDR3 covers 18 residues. J gave up 0 bases and V 4 bases, and 8 bases lay outside the gene matches. Germline V gene lookup returns CDR1 SGHNT and CDR2 YENEEA. The CDR3 DNA sequence: TGTGCCAGCAGCTCCGAACTAGCGGGGGACGGCTCCTACAATGAGCAGTTCTTC. Translation: CASSSELAGDGSYNEQFF.

The genes are TRBV5-4 and TRBJ2-1, with D possibly being TRBD1 (5 bases). The CDR3 loop spans 13 amino acids. V lost 1 base to trimming and J lost 8 bases, with 10 bases between them. CDR1 is SGHNT and CDR2 is YYREEE in the germline V gene (reference sequence). The CDR3 here is CASSLRGTYEQFF. In nucleotides, the CDR3 is TGTGCCAGCAGCTTGAGGGGTACCTATGAGCAGTTCTTC. Combining the CDR3 with reference TRBV5-4 and TRBJ2-1 gives the whole variable domain ETGVTQSPTHLIKTRGQQVTLRCSSQSGHNTVSWYQQALGQGPQFIFQYYREEENGRGNFPPRFSGLQFPNYSSELNVNALELDDSALYLCASSLRGTYEQFFGPGTRLTVL.

This clone was recorded once. J is TRBJ2-1 and V is TRBV19; 8 bases are a match to TRBD2. Germline trimming cut 3 bases from V and 6 bases from J; bases unmatched to any gene: 7. In germline, CDR1 is LNHDA, CDR2 SQIVND (reference sequence). This CDR3 is built from 15 residues. The CDR3 region is CASSMASGRVNEQFF. The CDR3, as DNA: TGTGCCAGTAGTATGGCCAGCGGGAGAGTCAATGAGCAGTTCTTC.

This chain links TRBV28 with TRBJ1-1; a possible D gene is TRBD1 (5 bases). This CDR3 is 13 amino acids long. Germline V gives CDR1 MDHEN, CDR2 SYDVKM. Trimming removed 10 bases from V and 0 bases from J, with 12 bases in between. The CDR3 region is CATWTSMNTEAFF. The CDR3 nucleotides are TGTGCCACCTGGACAAGCATGAACACTGAAGCTTTCTTT. The full variable domain, completed using reference TRBV28 and TRBJ1-1, is DVKVTQSSRYLVKRTGEKVFLECVQDMDHENMFWYRQDPGLGLRLIYFSYDVKMKEKGDIPEGYSVSREKKERFSLILESASTNQTSMYLCATWTSMNTEAFFGQGTRLTVV.

For the CDR3, the DNA is TGTGCCAGCAGTTCCTCGGAGCTCCGCTCTGGAAACACCATATATTTT. Protein product: CASSSSELRSGNTIYF. The V and J genes are TRBV28 and TRBJ1-3; D is ambiguous. CDR1 is MDHEN and CDR2 is SYDVKM in the germline V gene. Trimming left V 4 bases short and J 0 bases short, with 13 bases between. This CDR3 contains 16 residues.

V is TRBV7-9 and J is TRBJ1-1, with D unresolved. Germline V gene lookup returns CDR1 SEHNR and CDR2 FQNEAQ (reference sequence). Trimming shortened V by 8 bases and J by 3 bases, and 10 bases separated the two germline ends. CDR3 length: 12 residues. The CDR3, as DNA: TGTGCCAGCGATAAGGGAGACACTGAAGCTTTCTTT. Translation gives CASDKGDTEAFF.

This chain uses TRBV12-3 or TRBV12-4 with TRBJ1-1; D is ambiguous. The CDR3 spans 13 residues. The V gene lost 3 bases and the J gene lost 4 bases, with 9 bases spanning the gap. Here the CDR3 DNA reads TGTGCCAGCAGTTTCGGGGAAGGCACTGAAGCTTTCTTT. Protein product: CASSFGEGTEAFF.

The rearrangement uses TRBV6-6 and TRBJ2-7; 8 bases match TRBD1. V gave up 6 bases and J gave up 2 bases; unmatched junction bases: 27. The CDR3 contains 21 residues. CDR1 MNHNY and CDR2 SVGAGI come from the germline V gene (reference sequence). CDR3 protein: CASSALSSGTGRFKAAYEQYF. The CDR3 region has the DNA TGTGCCAGCAGCGCCCTCTCCTCCGGGACAGGCAGGTTTAAGGCTGCCTACGAGCAGTACTTC.

The chain combines TRBV7-9 with TRBJ1-1; D is undetermined. V was pared by 5 bases and J by 1 base, with 11 bases between. Germline V gene data show CDR1 as SEHNR and CDR2 as FQNEAQ (reference sequence). The CDR3 is made up of 14 amino acids. The CDR3 sequence: CASSRVTANTEAFF. The CDR3 DNA is TGTGCCAGCAGCCGTGTTACAGCGAACACTGAAGCTTTCTTT.

The chain recombines TRBV29-1 with TRBJ2-7; 7 nucleotides align to TRBD2. The CDR3 length is 14 residues. Germline V lookup: CDR1 SQVTM, CDR2 ANQGSEA. Trimming at V came to 4 bases and at J to 1 base, leaving 7 bases not matched to a gene. This CDR3 is CSVVSLAESYEQYF. Written as DNA, the CDR3 is TGCAGCGTTGTCAGTCTAGCGGAATCCTACGAGCAGTACTTC.

V and J are TRBV19 and TRBJ1-2, with 10 bases that match TRBD1. The CDR3 runs to 16 residues. V trimming: 8 bases; J trimming: 6 bases; junction bases outside the gene matches: 15. CDR1 is LNHDA and CDR2 is SQIVND in the germline V gene (reference sequence). This chain's CDR3 is CASLLPRDRGVNGYTF. As DNA, the CDR3 is TGTGCCAGTCTCCTGCCCCGGGACAGGGGAGTAAATGGCTACACCTTC.

The rearrangement uses TRBV13 and TRBJ1-4, with D maybe TRBD1 (6 bases). Trimming shortened V by 4 bases and J by 3 bases, and 9 bases separated the two germline ends. The CDR3 is made up of 14 amino acids. Germline V gene sequence: CDR1 PRHDT, CDR2 FYEKMQ (reference sequence). The chain's CDR3 is CASSSQGSNEKLFF. The CDR3 DNA follows: TGTGCCAGCAGCTCACAGGGTTCTAATGAAAAACTGTTTTTT.